The rows below give T cell receptor beta chains drawn from one sample of a study of T cell responses to AZD1222 COVID-19 vaccine. Data came from immunoSEQ multiplex PCR; TCRdb stores just in-frame clones and leaves some out. The repertoire holds about 150,000 clones, with 90% as singletons. The specimen was peripheral blood, collected 28 days after the second AZD1222 dose. Receptor source: an adult who received the AZD1222 COVID-19 vaccine. CDR3s include the opening cysteine and the closing phenylalanine or tryptophan. A D gene is named only where the DNA matches it firmly. A row's size may be missing; if present it is once, few, many or a size class.

cdr3_nt cdr3_aa j_call d_call v_call clone_size
TGTGCCTGGAGTGAAGGGGTTTACACTGAAGCTTTCTTT CAWSEGVYTEAFF TRBJ1-1 - TRBV30 -
TGCGCCAGCAGCTTGGGTCGGCAGAAAGCTTTCTTT CASSLGRQKAFF TRBJ1-1 - TRBV5-1 few
TGTGCCACCAGTGATAGGTCCGGTGAGCAGTATTTT CATSDRSGEQYF TRBJ2-3 - TRBV24-1 -
TGTGCCAGCTCACCCCAGGGGGGAAATCAGCCCCAGCATTTT CASSPQGGNQPQHF TRBJ1-5 TRBD1 TRBV18 -
TGCGCCAGCAGCCCGGGGGGGGAGCAGTACTTC CASSPGGEQYF TRBJ2-7 TRBD2 TRBV5-1 -
TGTGCCAGTACTCGACTAGCGGGGGGGAATGAGCAGTTCTTC CASTRLAGGNEQFF TRBJ2-1 TRBD2 TRBV19 once
TGTGCCAGCAACGAGGGACAGCGTTATGGCTACACCTTC CASNEGQRYGYTF TRBJ1-2 - TRBV21-1 -
TGTGCCATGGCCCCAGGACAGGGGGCGACTGGGGCCAACGTCCTGACTTTC CAMAPGQGATGANVLTF TRBJ2-6 - TRBV21-1 -
TGTGCCAGCGCCCTTAGGGGGGGCCGGGGCACTGAAGCTTTCTTT CASALRGGRGTEAFF TRBJ1-1 - TRBV5-4 few
TGTGCCAGCAGGGGACAGGGAGACCAAGAGACCCAGTACTTC CASRGQGDQETQYF TRBJ2-5 TRBD1 TRBV6-5 -
TGCGCCAGCAGAGAATCCCCGGGACAGGGGAACGGCTACACCTTC CASRESPGQGNGYTF TRBJ1-2 TRBD1 TRBV5-1 -
TGTGCCACCTTCTCGGGCCCCGGGGAGCTGTTTTTT CATFSGPGELFF TRBJ2-2 - TRBV28 -
TGTGCCAGCAGTGAAGGGAATCAGCCCCAGCATTTT CASSEGNQPQHF TRBJ1-5 - TRBV5-6 -
TGTGCCAGCTCACGAATGATAGGGGAAGGGGCCAACGTCCTGACTTTC CASSRMIGEGANVLTF TRBJ2-6 - TRBV18 -
TGTGCCAGCAGCCGCGGACAGGAGACCTACGAGCAGTACTTC CASSRGQETYEQYF TRBJ2-7 TRBD1 TRBV5-4 -
TGTGCCAGCAGCGCAGGGACAGGGTTCTATAATTCACCCCTCCACTTT CASSAGTGFYNSPLHF TRBJ1-6 TRBD1 TRBV7-9 -
TGCGCCAGCAGCTTGGCCCAAGGGGGCCTGCCTGAAGCTTTCTTT CASSLAQGGLPEAFF TRBJ1-1 TRBD1 TRBV5-1 -
TGTGCCAGCAGCCTGAAAACCCTTAGCGGGAGTGGTGAGCAGTTCTTC CASSLKTLSGSGEQFF TRBJ2-1 TRBD2 TRBV3-1/TRBV3-2 -
TGCGCCAGCAGACCCGAGGGAGAGACCCAGTACTTC CASRPEGETQYF TRBJ2-5 - TRBV5-1 -
TGCGCCAGCAGCCAAATTATCAAGGAGCCCCAGCATTTT CASSQIIKEPQHF TRBJ1-5 - TRBV4-1 -
TGTGCCAGCAGCGCAGGGACTAGCGGGCCCTACGAGCAGTACTTC CASSAGTSGPYEQYF TRBJ2-7 TRBD2 TRBV9 -
TGTGCCAGCTCACCGTCGGGGACGGAGAATGAAAAACTGTTTTTT CASSPSGTENEKLFF TRBJ1-4 - TRBV18 -
TGTGCCAGCAGTCCCCGACAGGGTAATAATTCACCCCTCCACTTT CASSPRQGNNSPLHF TRBJ1-6 TRBD1 TRBV6-5 -
TGTGCCAGCAGTGAGCTCCCCGGGGAGACCCAGTACTTC CASSELPGETQYF TRBJ2-5 - TRBV25-1 -
TGTGCCAGCAGTCCTTTGGGCGTTAGCAATCAGCCCCAGCATTTT CASSPLGVSNQPQHF TRBJ1-5 - TRBV28 -
TGTGCCAGCAGTTACGAAGGGAAAGTCACTGAAGCTTTCTTT CASSYEGKVTEAFF TRBJ1-1 - TRBV6-5 -
TGTGCCAGCAGTTTCCCCGGAGACGTCTACGAGCAGTACTTC CASSFPGDVYEQYF TRBJ2-7 - TRBV28 -
TGCAGCGTTGTAGCAGGATTGGAACGAGGCTACACCTTC CSVVAGLERGYTF TRBJ1-2 - TRBV29-1 -
TGTGCCAGCAGTCCGGGGGGAATAGAAGCTTTCTTT CASSPGGIEAFF TRBJ1-1 - TRBV11-2 -
TGTGCCAGCAGGGGGTGGACCGGGGAGCTGTTTTTT CASRGWTGELFF TRBJ2-2 - TRBV6-5 -
TGTGCCAGCAGTTACTCGACAGGGGCCGGGGAGCTGTTTTTT CASSYSTGAGELFF TRBJ2-2 TRBD1 TRBV6-6 -
TGTGCCAGTAATCTCGCGGTTTCGGGTCAGCCCCAGCATTTT CASNLAVSGQPQHF TRBJ1-5 - TRBV19 -
TGTGCCAGCAGTTTGGACAGGGCCAGCAATCAGCCCCAGCATTTT CASSLDRASNQPQHF TRBJ1-5 TRBD1 TRBV7-3 -
TGTGCCAGCAGTGAAAGGCTCTATGGCTACACCTTC CASSERLYGYTF TRBJ1-2 - TRBV6-1 -
TGTGCCAGCAGACGTCTAGCGGGAGGCTACAATGAGCAGTTCTTC CASRRLAGGYNEQFF TRBJ2-1 TRBD2 TRBV6-6 -
TGTGCCTGGAGTGCCCGGGTAGAGACCCAGTACTTC CAWSARVETQYF TRBJ2-5 - TRBV30 -
TGCGCCAGCAGCTTGGGTGACACTGAAGCTTTCTTT CASSLGDTEAFF TRBJ1-1 - TRBV5-1 -